The 28 T cell receptor beta chains below come from one sample, sequenced in a study of control samples from healthy donors and cancer patients. TCRdb's table, derived via immunoSEQ multiplex PCR, lists solely in-frame clones and lacks some. The profile covers about 190,000 clones, with about 91% appearing a single time and 1.5% to 2% taken by the ten largest. Sequenced sample: blood. Receptors originate from a man aged 30-40 years in good health.

This chain links TRBV30 with TRBJ2-1; D call uncertain. The CDR3 runs to 12 residues. The V end lost 0 bases, the J end lost 9 bases, and 9 bases lay between the germline ends. CDR1 and CDR2 from the germline V gene are GTSNPN and SVGIG (reference sequence). CDR3 protein: CAWSVQFGEQFF. CDR3 coding DNA: TGTGCCTGGAGTGTACAGTTCGGTGAGCAGTTCTTC.

The V gene is TRBV10-1, the J gene TRBJ2-2; D is uncertain. Germline V lookup: CDR1 WNHNN, CDR2 SYGVQD (reference sequence). Trimming pared 5 bases from V and 6 bases from J, leaving 7 bases between. The CDR3 is 12 amino acids. The CDR3 protein is CASSYISGELFF. CDR3 bases: TGCGCCAGCAGTTACATCTCCGGGGAGCTGTTTTTT.

This clone showed up just once. This CDR3 is CASAEGAVSGANVLTF. The DNA of the CDR3 is TGTGCCAGTGCTGAGGGGGCGGTCTCTGGGGCCAACGTCCTGACTTTC. This chain uses TRBV19 with TRBJ2-6, with 7 bases identical to TRBD1. There are 16 residues in the CDR3. Germline trimming cut 8 bases from V and 0 bases from J; bases unmatched to any gene: 7. Per the germline V gene, CDR1 is LNHDA and CDR2 is SQIVND (reference sequence).

The chain carries TRBV19 and TRBJ2-7; 7 positions agree with TRBD2. With V trimmed by 7 bases and J by 0 bases, 9 bases remained unmatched. The germline gives CDR1 LNHDA, CDR2 SQIVND (reference sequence). The CDR3 runs to 15 residues. The CDR3 spells CASTTNRDYSYEQYF. The DNA of the CDR3 is TGTGCCAGTACCACTAACCGGGACTACTCCTACGAGCAGTACTTC.

The genes are TRBV7-9 and TRBJ1-4; D uncertain. The germline V gene encodes CDR1 SEHNR and CDR2 FQNEAQ (reference sequence). V lost 5 bases and J 0 bases, leaving 10 bases between the germline ends. The CDR3 loop spans 15 amino acids. CDR3 DNA: TGTGCCAGCAGCCCACTACCGGCAACTAATGAAAAACTGTTTTTT. As protein: CASSPLPATNEKLFF.

The V gene is TRBV29-1, the J gene TRBJ1-1, with a possible D match to TRBD1 (6 bases). The CDR3 totals 12 residues. Trimming left V 7 bases short and J 3 bases short, with 12 bases between. CDR1 and CDR2 (germline): SQVTM, ANQGSEA. CDR3 coding DNA: TGCAGCGGTTACAGGGTGGACACTGAAGCTTTCTTT. It encodes CSGYRVDTEAFF.

V usage is TRBV30 and J usage is TRBJ1-4, with 9 bases aligning to TRBD1. The V and J ends lost 3 bases and 5 bases, in that order; junction bases with no gene match: 7. CDR3 size: 15 residues. CDR1 and CDR2 from the germline V gene are GTSNPN and SVGIG (reference sequence). The DNA for the CDR3 is TGTGCCTGGAGCCCCCTCGGGACAGGGAATGAAAAACTGTTTTTT. Its translation is CAWSPLGTGNEKLFF.

V and J are TRBV5-1 and TRBJ2-1, with a weak D call TRBD2 (6 bases). Germline V gives CDR1 SGHRS, CDR2 YFSETQ. The CDR3 consists of 14 residues. With 4 bases removed from V and 7 bases from J, the gap between germline ends came to 15 bases. Written as DNA, the CDR3 is TGCGCCAGCAGCCTAGATAGCGGAAAAAATGAGCAGTTCTTC. Translation: CASSLDSGKNEQFF.

This rearrangement joins TRBV5-1 to TRBJ1-6; D possibly corresponds to TRBD1 (6 bases). Germline V CDR1 and CDR2: SGHRS, YFSETQ. There are 17 residues in the CDR3. Trimming shortened V by 4 bases and J by 5 bases, and 19 bases separated the two germline ends. Here the CDR3 reads CASSPGGQARNNSPLHF. DNA of the CDR3: TGCGCCAGCAGCCCCGGGGGCCAGGCCCGGAATAATTCACCCCTCCACTTT.

This clone was seen just once. This chain links TRBV19 with TRBJ1-2; TRBD1 is a possible D gene (5 bases). Trimming shortened V by 0 bases and J by 0 bases, and 11 bases separated the two germline ends. Per the germline V gene, CDR1 is LNHDA and CDR2 is SQIVND (reference sequence). This CDR3 comprises 16 residues. The CDR3 DNA reads TGTGCCAGTAGTATAGATCGGCGGGGACCTAACTATGGCTACACCTTC. Its translation: CASSIDRRGPNYGYTF.

The chain links TRBV9 to TRBJ2-7, with 11 bases aligning to TRBD2. The CDR3 runs to 16 residues. Germline trimming cut 0 bases from V and 3 bases from J; bases unmatched to any gene: 5. Germline V CDR1 and CDR2: SGDLS, YYNGEE. CDR3 in amino acids: CASSVDSLAGGYEQYF. The CDR3 region has the DNA TGTGCCAGCAGCGTAGACTCTCTAGCGGGGGGCTACGAGCAGTACTTC.

This clone was picked up a small number of times. This chain connects TRBV18 to TRBJ2-1; tentatively, D is TRBD2 (6 bases). Trimming pared 9 bases from V and 1 base from J, leaving 13 bases between. This CDR3 contains 14 residues. The germline CDR1 and CDR2 sequences are KGHSH and LQKENI. CDR3 sequence: CASHMGGSYNEQFF. The CDR3 DNA follows: TGTGCCAGTCACATGGGAGGATCCTACAATGAGCAGTTCTTC.

The chain links TRBV28 to TRBJ2-7; perhaps TRBD2 as D (5 bases). The germline V gene has CDR1 MDHEN and CDR2 SYDVKM. Trimming pared 5 bases from V and 0 bases from J, leaving 17 bases between. The CDR3 extends over 16 amino acids. CDR3 sequence reads: CASSPDAGLSSYEQYF. As DNA, the CDR3 is TGTGCCAGCAGTCCAGACGCAGGACTTAGCTCCTACGAGCAGTACTTC.

The chain combines TRBV7-9 with TRBJ2-2; no clear D gene. There are 14 residues in the CDR3. CDR1 and CDR2 (germline): SEHNR, FQNEAQ (reference sequence). V lost 5 bases and J lost 8, with 15 bases in between. The CDR3 is CASSLVGSHGELFF. The CDR3 coding sequence is TGTGCCAGCAGCCTCGTGGGGTCTCATGGGGAGCTGTTTTTT.

V and J are TRBV7-3 and TRBJ2-1; the D gene is possibly TRBD2 (6 bases). Germline V lookup: CDR1 SGHTA, CDR2 FQGTGA. V gave up 2 bases and J gave up 3 bases, with 11 bases separating them. The CDR3 length is 15 residues. The CDR3 loop is CASSLAGTFYNEQFF. DNA of the CDR3: TGTGCCAGCAGCTTAGCGGGGACTTTCTACAATGAGCAGTTCTTC.

The V and J genes are TRBV27 and TRBJ2-7; 12 nucleotides match TRBD1. The V segment lost 3 bases and the J segment 6 bases; nucleotides outside the gene matches: 3. Germline CDR1 reads MNHEY; CDR2 reads SMNVEV (reference sequence). The CDR3 spans 14 residues. CDR3 sequence: CASSFGTGGVEQYF. CDR3 sequence (DNA): TGTGCCAGCAGTTTCGGGACAGGGGGCGTCGAGCAGTACTTC.

This chain connects TRBV30 to TRBJ1-6; the D is unclear. Trimming removed 2 bases from V and 6 bases from J, with 8 bases in between. CDR1 is GTSNPN and CDR2 is SVGIG in the germline V gene (reference sequence). CDR3 size: 13 residues. CDR3 nucleotides: TGTGCCTGGAGTCTGGGGATTAATTCACCCCTCCACTTT. Its translation: CAWSLGINSPLHF.

The chain combines TRBV6-1 with TRBJ1-5, with D maybe TRBD1 (5 bases). Germline CDR1 is MNHNS and CDR2 is SASEGT. This CDR3 is built from 16 residues. Trimming removed 3 bases at V and 2 bases at J, with 14 bases between. The CDR3 region is CASSEGTQGRNQPQHF. CDR3 bases: TGTGCCAGCAGTGAGGGGACGCAGGGTCGCAATCAGCCCCAGCATTTT.

This clone was counted once. The gene calls are TRBV5-1 and TRBJ2-3, with TRBD1 matching 7 bases. V trimming: 2 bases; J trimming: 1 base; junction bases outside the gene matches: 7. In germline, CDR1 is SGHRS, CDR2 YFSETQ. The CDR3 consists of 16 residues. CDR3 DNA: TGCGCCAGCAGCTTCATGGCCGGGACAGGCACAGATACGCAGTATTTT. Amino acids: CASSFMAGTGTDTQYF.

The chain links TRBV2 to TRBJ1-1; TRBD1 aligns across 7 bases. This CDR3 is built from 14 residues. Germline V gives CDR1 SNHLY, CDR2 FYNNEI. With V trimmed by 6 bases and J by 0 bases, 4 bases remained unmatched. The CDR3 reads CASRGDSMNTEAFF. CDR3 DNA: TGTGCCAGCAGGGGGGACAGTATGAACACTGAAGCTTTCTTT.

This rearrangement joins TRBV18 to TRBJ2-4, with D unresolved. The germline V and J ends were trimmed by 1 base and 8 bases, with 15 bases remaining between them. CDR3 length: 15 amino acids. In germline, CDR1 is KGHSH, CDR2 LQKENI. As DNA, the CDR3 is TGTGCCAGCTCACCACTCTCGTCTGTAAGAGACATTCAGTACTTC. It is translated as CASSPLSSVRDIQYF.

The J gene is TRBJ1-6, the V gene TRBV5-1; D possibly corresponds to TRBD1 (5 bases). From germline, CDR1 is SGHRS and CDR2 YFSETQ. V was clipped by 0 bases and J by 9 bases, with 13 bases between them. The CDR3 contains 15 residues. CDR3 coding DNA: TGCGCCAGCAGCTTGGCACAGGTTGGACTTTCACCCCTCCACTTT. Amino acid sequence: CASSLAQVGLSPLHF.

A word on this clone: Within the sample, other DNA sequences also encode this same CDR3. CDR3 DNA sequence: TGTGCCAGCAGCTTAGTGGGCAATGAGCAGTTCTTC. This translates into CASSLVGNEQFF. The chain recombines TRBV11-2 with TRBJ2-1; D gene uncertain. Germline V gives CDR1 SGHAT, CDR2 FQNNGV. This CDR3 contains 12 residues. Trimming took 1 base from V and 6 from J, leaving 4 bases between them. The full variable domain, in which reference TRBV11-2 and TRBJ2-1 provide the parts outside the CDR3, is EAGVAQSPRYKIIEKRQSVAFWCNPISGHATLYWYQQILGQGPKLLIQFQNNGVVDDSQLPKDRFSAERLKGVDSTLKIQPAKLEDSAVYLCASSLVGNEQFFGPGTRLTVL.

This clone was counted only a few times. This chain links TRBV5-1 with TRBJ2-5; the D is unclear. Trimming removed 0 bases at V and 2 bases at J, with 11 bases between. Germline V gene lookup returns CDR1 SGHRS and CDR2 YFSETQ. This CDR3 has 15 amino acids. In nucleotides, the CDR3 is TGCGCCAGCAGCTTGGCCAGCCGTCGGCAAGAGACCCAGTACTTC. Amino acids: CASSLASRRQETQYF. The full variable domain, with the rest looked up from reference TRBV5-1 and TRBJ2-5, is KAGVTQTPRYLIKTRGQQVTLSCSPISGHRSVSWYQQTPGQGLQFLFEYFSETQRNKGNFPGRFSGRQFSNSRSEMNVSTLELGDSALYLCASSLASRRQETQYFGPGTRLLVL.

This clone appeared a single time. The chain carries TRBV20-1 and TRBJ1-2; D not certain. V gave up 5 bases and J gave up 0 bases, with 7 bases separating them. Per the germline V gene, CDR1 is DFQATT and CDR2 is SNEGSKA (reference sequence). The CDR3 covers 12 residues. CDR3 nucleotide sequence: TGCAGTGCTGGTGGGACTAACTATGGCTACACCTTC. Encoded protein: CSAGGTNYGYTF.

This clone showed up just a few times. The chain combines TRBV7-3 with TRBJ2-3; D is ambiguous. V was clipped by 6 bases and J by 3 bases, with 10 bases between them. The CDR3 extends over 13 amino acids. Germline V gene sequence: CDR1 SGHTA, CDR2 FQGTGA. In DNA form, the CDR3 reads TGTGCCAGCAGTTCGACGGTGACAGATACGCAGTATTTT. Its translation: CASSSTVTDTQYF.

This sequence joins TRBV18 and TRBJ1-1; no clear D. The germline V gene has CDR1 KGHSH and CDR2 LQKENI. This CDR3 comprises 13 residues. Trimming left V 3 bases short and J 4 bases short, with 9 bases between. In nucleotides, the CDR3 is TGTGCCAGCTCACCCCTTGTCGGCACTGAAGCTTTCTTT. Its protein is CASSPLVGTEAFF.

The chain links TRBV30 to TRBJ1-1; 8 nucleotides align to TRBD1. Germline trimming cut 5 bases from V and 1 base from J; bases unmatched to any gene: 9. The germline V gene has CDR1 GTSNPN and CDR2 SVGIG (reference sequence). CDR3 length: 15 residues. CDR3 coding DNA: TGTGCCTGGTCGACCGCCGGGACAGGGAACACTGAAGCTTTCTTT. It translates to CAWSTAGTGNTEAFF.